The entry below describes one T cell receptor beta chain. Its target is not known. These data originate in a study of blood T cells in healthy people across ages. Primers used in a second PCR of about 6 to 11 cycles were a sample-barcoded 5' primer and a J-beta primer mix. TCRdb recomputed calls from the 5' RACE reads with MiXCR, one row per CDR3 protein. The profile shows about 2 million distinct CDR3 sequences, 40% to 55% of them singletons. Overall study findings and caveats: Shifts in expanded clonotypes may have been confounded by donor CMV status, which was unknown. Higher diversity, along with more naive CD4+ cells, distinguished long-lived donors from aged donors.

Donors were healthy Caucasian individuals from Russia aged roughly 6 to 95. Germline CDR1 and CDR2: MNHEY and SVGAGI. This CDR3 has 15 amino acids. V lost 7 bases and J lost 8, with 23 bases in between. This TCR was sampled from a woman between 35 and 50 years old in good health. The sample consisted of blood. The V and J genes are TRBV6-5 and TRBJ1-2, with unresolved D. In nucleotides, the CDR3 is TGTGCCAGCAACCGGCGCGAAGGGAGATTGGAAGGCTACACCTTC. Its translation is CASNRREGRLEGYTF.